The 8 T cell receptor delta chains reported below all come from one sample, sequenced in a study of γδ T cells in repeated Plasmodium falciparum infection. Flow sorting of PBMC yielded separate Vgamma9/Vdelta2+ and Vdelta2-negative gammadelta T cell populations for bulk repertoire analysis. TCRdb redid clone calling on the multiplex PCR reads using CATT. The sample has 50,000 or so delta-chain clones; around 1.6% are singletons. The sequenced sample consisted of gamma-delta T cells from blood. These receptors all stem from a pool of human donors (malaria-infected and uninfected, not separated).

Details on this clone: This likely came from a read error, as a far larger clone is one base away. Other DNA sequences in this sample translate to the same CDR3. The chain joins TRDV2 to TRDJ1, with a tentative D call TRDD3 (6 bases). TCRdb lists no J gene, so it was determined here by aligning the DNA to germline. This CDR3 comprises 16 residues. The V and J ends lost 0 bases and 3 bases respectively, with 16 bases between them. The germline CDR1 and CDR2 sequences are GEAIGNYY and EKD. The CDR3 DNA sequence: TGTGCCTGTGACACCCTTACTGGAGGATACCCCGATAAACTCATCTTT. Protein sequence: CACDTLTGGYPDKLIF.

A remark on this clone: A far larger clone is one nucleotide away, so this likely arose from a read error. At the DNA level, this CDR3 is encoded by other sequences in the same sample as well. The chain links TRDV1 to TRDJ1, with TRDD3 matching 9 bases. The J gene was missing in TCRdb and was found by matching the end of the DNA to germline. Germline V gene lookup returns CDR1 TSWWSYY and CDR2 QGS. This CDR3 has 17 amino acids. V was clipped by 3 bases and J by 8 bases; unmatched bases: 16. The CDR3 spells CALGELRAGGLRYKLIF. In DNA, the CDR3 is TGTGCTCTTGGGGAGCTACGTGCTGGGGGATTAAGATACAAACTCATCTTT.

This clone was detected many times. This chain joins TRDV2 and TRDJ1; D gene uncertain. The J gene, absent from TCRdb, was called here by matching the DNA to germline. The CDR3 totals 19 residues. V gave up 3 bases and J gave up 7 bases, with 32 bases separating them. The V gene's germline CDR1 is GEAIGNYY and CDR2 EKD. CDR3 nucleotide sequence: TGTGCCTGTGACGTAGTACTCAGTGGTCGGGCCGGAGGTCGTTCTAAACTCATCTTT. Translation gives CACDVVLSGRAGGRSKLIF.

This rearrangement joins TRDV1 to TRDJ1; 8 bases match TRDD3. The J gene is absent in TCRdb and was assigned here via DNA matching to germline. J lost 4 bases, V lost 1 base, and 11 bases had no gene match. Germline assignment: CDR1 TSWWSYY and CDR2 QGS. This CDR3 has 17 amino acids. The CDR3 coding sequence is TGTGCTCTTGGGGAACGAGGACGGGATACGCCCCACGATAAACTCATCTTT. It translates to CALGERGRDTPHDKLIF.

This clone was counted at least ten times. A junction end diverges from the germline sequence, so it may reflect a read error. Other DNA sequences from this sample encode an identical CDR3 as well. CDR3 in amino acids: CALGDLTSFSRTGGYALLTYTDKLIF. Written as DNA, the CDR3 is TGTGCTCTTGGGGACCTAACTTCCTTCAGTCGTACTGGGGGATACGCCCTCCTTACTTACACTGATAAGCTCATCTTT. V gene TRDV1 combines with J gene TRDJ1; the match to TRDD3 covers 13 bases. Looked up from germline, CDR1 is TSWWSYY and CDR2 is QGS. The CDR3 has 26 amino acids.

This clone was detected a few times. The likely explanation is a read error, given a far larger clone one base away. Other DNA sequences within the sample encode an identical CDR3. The CDR3 bases are TGTGCTCTTGGGGAACTTGCCAACCTTCCTACGTCAACGGTTGGATCCGATAAACTCATCTTT. It is translated as CALGELANLPTSTVGSDKLIF. J is TRDJ1 and V is TRDV1; 9 bases are a match to TRDD2. The J gene is not listed in TCRdb, so it was assigned here from a DNA match to germline. Trimming removed 0 bases from V and 3 bases from J; junction bases left unmatched: 20. The CDR3 length is 21 residues. Germline V gives CDR1 TSWWSYY, CDR2 QGS.

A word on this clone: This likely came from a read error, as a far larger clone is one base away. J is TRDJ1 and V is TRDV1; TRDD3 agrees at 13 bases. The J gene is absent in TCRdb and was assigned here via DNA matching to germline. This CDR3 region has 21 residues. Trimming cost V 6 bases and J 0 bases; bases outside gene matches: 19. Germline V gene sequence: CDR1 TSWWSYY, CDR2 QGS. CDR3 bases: TGTGCTCTTGGCAAACGGTCCAACTGGGGGATACGGGGGGGGTACACCGATAAACTCATCTTT. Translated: CALGKRSNWGIRGGYTDKLIF.

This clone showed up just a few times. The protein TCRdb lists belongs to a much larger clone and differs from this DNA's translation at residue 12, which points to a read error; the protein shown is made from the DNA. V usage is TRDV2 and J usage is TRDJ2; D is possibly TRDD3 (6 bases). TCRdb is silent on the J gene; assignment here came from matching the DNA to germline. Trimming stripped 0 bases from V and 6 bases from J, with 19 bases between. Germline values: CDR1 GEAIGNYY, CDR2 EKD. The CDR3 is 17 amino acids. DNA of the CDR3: TGTGCCTGTGACACCGTACTGGGAACGAACCTGTCAGCACAACTCTTCTTT. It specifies CACDTVLGTNLSAQLFF.